The 7 T cell receptor beta chains in this list originate from one sample, sequenced in a study of blood T cell repertoires in COVID-19 (dated by TCRdb to about 2020). The library came from the immunoSEQ multiplex PCR assay. TCRdb limited this immuneACCESS table to in-frame rearrangements with V and J called. A share of clones is missing; checked studies link under half to unresolved V genes, and the rest is unexplained. The sample includes around 240,000 clones, with around 86% observed a single time. The ten largest clones represent over 3% of the sample. The sequencing input was peripheral blood. The receptor source for this set is a young woman who had recovered from COVID-19.

The gene calls are TRBV11-2 and TRBJ2-7; D perhaps matches TRBD2 (7 bases). The V end lost 4 bases, the J end lost 2 bases, and 12 bases lay between the germline ends. Germline-derived CDR1 and CDR2 are SGHAT and FQNNGV. The CDR3 contains 14 residues. The CDR3 spells CASSWRGGTYEQYF. The CDR3 bases are TGTGCCAGCAGCTGGAGGGGGGGGACCTACGAGCAGTACTTC.

The chain couples TRBV5-7 to TRBJ2-1; tentatively, D is TRBD2 (5 bases). TRBV5-7 falls under the ORF class, with uncertain function. V was shortened by 4 bases and J by 4 bases, with 15 bases between the two germline ends. The CDR3 loop spans 15 amino acids. CDR3 nucleotides: TGTGCCAGCAGCCTGGACCTACGAGGGTACAATGAGCAGTTCTTC. Residues: CASSLDLRGYNEQFF.

The J gene is TRBJ1-1, the V gene TRBV18; no firm D call. Germline V gene data show CDR1 as KGHSH and CDR2 as LQKENI. Trimming removed 4 bases at V and 0 bases at J, with 12 bases between. This CDR3 is built from 15 residues. The chain's CDR3 is CASSLRGLMNTEAFF. DNA of the CDR3: TGTGCCAGCTCACTTCGGGGTCTGATGAACACTGAAGCTTTCTTT. The variable domain in full, completed from reference TRBV18 and TRBJ1-1, reads NAGVMQNPRHLVRRRGQEARLRCSPMKGHSHVYWYRQLPEEGLKFMVYLQKENIIDESGMPKERFSAEFPKEGPSILRIQQVVRGDSAAYFCASSLRGLMNTEAFFGQGTRLTVV.

This clone was seen only once. The CDR3: CASSLEPRGAGPNTEAFF. CDR3 nucleotides: TGTGCCAGCAGCTTAGAACCGCGGGGCGCGGGCCCGAACACTGAAGCTTTCTTT. V and J are TRBV7-2 and TRBJ1-1, with D possibly TRBD1 on 5 matching bases. V was shortened by 1 base and J by 1 base, with 19 bases between the two germline ends. The CDR3 sequence is 18 residues long. Germline V gene sequence: CDR1 SGHTA, CDR2 FQGNSA.

This clone was recorded only once. Written as DNA, the CDR3 is TGTGCCAGCAGCCCTAGCGGGGAGGATACGCAGTATTTT. Its protein product is CASSPSGEDTQYF. The V gene is TRBV13, the J gene TRBJ2-3, with 9 bases fitting TRBD2. Germline CDR1 and CDR2: PRHDT and FYEKMQ (reference sequence). The CDR3 has 13 residues. Germline trimming cut 5 bases from V and 6 bases from J; bases unmatched to any gene: 3.

V and J are TRBV7-2 and TRBJ2-7, with 11 bases fitting TRBD2. V was clipped by 0 bases and J by 6 bases; unmatched bases: 4. The CDR3 is made up of 15 amino acids. Germline CDR1 and CDR2: SGHTA and FQGNSA. In DNA form, the CDR3 reads TGTGCCAGCAGCTTAGCGCGCCTAGCGGGGGGCGAGCAGTACTTC. Amino acids: CASSLARLAGGEQYF.

The chain is built from TRBV5-1 and TRBJ1-4; D gene uncertain. CDR1 is SGHRS, CDR2 YFSETQ, per germline. The V end was cut by 1 base, the J end by 2 bases, with 12 bases between. The CDR3 runs to 16 residues. The chain's CDR3 is CASSLSWRATNEKLFF. The CDR3 DNA sequence: TGCGCCAGCAGCTTGAGTTGGCGGGCGACTAATGAAAAACTGTTTTTT.